These 10 T cell receptor beta chains came from one sample sequenced in a study of T cells in Graves' hyperthyroidism and ophthalmopathy. From RNA transcripts, TCR beta CDR3 regions were amplified. In the first-round RT-PCR of the TCR CDR3, the HTBI primer set was used. TCRdb fed the multiplex PCR reads into MiXCR, producing one record per CDR3 protein. The profile shows around 350,000 distinct CDR3 sequences, about a sixth of them singletons. Specimen: blood. Receptor source: a woman aged 25 to 39 with Graves' hyperthyroidism that later progressed to Graves' ophthalmopathy.

This clonotype has just a few counts. The rearrangement joins TRBV7-2 to TRBJ2-1; possible D gene TRBD1, 7 bases. V lost 7 bases and J 4 bases, leaving 17 bases between the germline ends. This CDR3 spans 15 amino acids. Germline CDR1 reads SGHTA; CDR2 reads FQGNSA. The CDR3 sequence: CASTKVAGQYNEQFF. The CDR3 DNA follows: TGTGCCAGCACGAAGGTTGCGGGACAGTACAATGAGCAGTTCTTC.

This clonotype was recorded at least ten times. This rearrangement joins TRBV7-9 to TRBJ1-4; 8 bases align to TRBD1. The CDR3 runs to 16 residues. The V gene end was trimmed by 2 bases and the J gene end by 6 bases; junction bases not matched to a gene: 8. Germline-derived CDR1 and CDR2 are SEHNR and FQNEAQ (reference sequence). The CDR3 nucleotides are TGTGCCAGCAGCTTATCCCCCAGGGGGCGCGATGAAAAACTGTTTTTT. As protein: CASSLSPRGRDEKLFF.

The chain is built from TRBV5-1 and TRBJ1-2; D gene unclear. The V gene lost 2 bases and the J gene lost 3 bases, with 17 bases spanning the gap. Germline V lookup: CDR1 SGHRS, CDR2 YFSETQ. The CDR3 totals 16 residues. CDR3 in DNA: TGCGCCAGCAGCTTTGGCGCGGGATACTTGGACTATGGCTACACCTTC. This gives the protein CASSFGAGYLDYGYTF.

In this sample, this clonotype turned up a few times. This may come from a read error, since a much larger clone is one base off. This chain connects TRBV27 to TRBJ2-7; D remains ambiguous. CDR1 and CDR2 (germline): MNHEY, SMNVEV (reference sequence). The CDR3 spans 13 residues. The CDR3 DNA sequence: TGTGTCAGCAGTTTTGGCCTACCCTACGAGCAGTACTTC. Its translation is CVSSFGLPYEQYF.

This clonotype was detected many times. V and J are TRBV27 and TRBJ1-1; TRBD1 is a possible D gene (6 bases). The length of the CDR3 is 13 residues. The V gene lost 6 bases and the J gene lost 6 bases, with 14 bases spanning the gap. CDR1 and CDR2 (germline): MNHEY, SMNVEV (reference sequence). CDR3 in amino acids: CASRGDRKAEAFF. Here the CDR3 DNA reads TGTGCCAGCAGGGGAGACAGGAAAGCTGAAGCTTTCTTT.

This clonotype was seen many times. The rearrangement joins TRBV11-2 to TRBJ1-5, with D hard to call. This CDR3 spans 13 amino acids. Trimming took off 0 bases at V and 6 bases at J, with 6 bases between the two ends. Germline V CDR1 and CDR2: SGHAT, FQNNGV. The CDR3 bases are TGTGCCAGCAGCTTAGATTGGAGTCAGCCCCAGCATTTT. Amino acid sequence: CASSLDWSQPQHF.

Many counts were recorded for this clonotype. The rearrangement uses TRBV27 and TRBJ2-3; TRBD2 aligns across 9 bases. The CDR3 runs 15 residues. V lost 10 bases to trimming and J lost 6 bases; unmatched junction nucleotides: 14. The germline V gene encodes CDR1 MNHEY and CDR2 SMNVEV (reference sequence). CDR3 in DNA: TGTGCCACCACACCCCTGGCGGGAGGGTTCGATACGCAGTATTTT. Protein product: CATTPLAGGFDTQYF.

The sample holds many counts of this clonotype. The V and J genes are TRBV11-2 and TRBJ1-6; no clear D gene. V shed 3 bases and J shed 7 bases, with 4 bases lying between them. This CDR3 contains 12 residues. The germline V gene encodes CDR1 SGHAT and CDR2 FQNNGV. The CDR3 DNA sequence: TGTGCCAGCAGCTTTCCCAATTCACCCCTCCACTTT. Its protein product is CASSFPNSPLHF.

V gene TRBV27 combines with J gene TRBJ2-2; D perhaps matches TRBD2 (5 bases). The germline V gene encodes CDR1 MNHEY and CDR2 SMNVEV (reference sequence). This CDR3 comprises 15 residues. Trimming took off 1 base at V and 6 bases at J, with 12 bases between the two ends. CDR3 DNA: TGTGCCAGCAGTTTATTGGACCCCGGGGCCGGGGAGCTGTTTTTT. Amino acid sequence: CASSLLDPGAGELFF.

This clonotype was detected ten times or more. This chain joins TRBV7-6 and TRBJ2-3; 10 positions match TRBD2. The V gene end was trimmed by 0 bases and the J gene end by 10 bases; junction bases not matched to a gene: 10. Germline V lookup: CDR1 SGHVS, CDR2 FNYEAQ. CDR3 length: 16 amino acids. The DNA of the CDR3 is TGTGCCAGCAGCTTAGCCCCCGGGACTAGCGCCCGCGCGCAGTATTTT. Protein sequence: CASSLAPGTSARAQYF.